A selection of T cell receptor beta chains follows, all from one sample in a study of blood T cell repertoires in COVID-19. Profiled with immunoSEQ multiplex PCR; TCRdb holds only in-frame clones, not every one. The data contain around 360,000 clones, around 87% of them singletons. Sample: PBMCs or T cells enriched from blood (not recorded which). The receptors derive from a man in his forties in a cohort exposed to, infected with or recovered from COVID-19 (not recorded which). The CDR3 runs from the conserved cysteine through the conserved F or W. The order of the fields is CDR3 DNA, CDR3 protein, D gene, clone size, J gene, V gene. D genes are given only for firm matches. Only part of the rows carry a size: once, few, many, or a class if the clone is expanded.

TGTGCCAGCTCTAAACAGGGTCTCTATGGCTACACCTTC CASSKQGLYGYTF - - TRBJ1-2 TRBV28
TGTGCCAGTAGTACTCGGCTAGCGGGAGGGTTCGAGCAGTACTTC CASSTRLAGGFEQYF TRBD2 - TRBJ2-7 TRBV19
TGTGCAAGTCGCCCGGGGACAGGGGGCTTGGGAGGGGCCAACGTCCTGACTTTC CASRPGTGGLGGANVLTF - - TRBJ2-6 TRBV12-2
TGTGCCAGCCGCGGGCTAGCGGGATCGACCGGGGAGCTGTTTTTT CASRGLAGSTGELFF TRBD2 - TRBJ2-2 TRBV6-5
TGTGCCAGCAGTTACAATGGACAGCGGGAGACCCAGTACTTC CASSYNGQRETQYF - - TRBJ2-5 TRBV6-6
TGTGCCAGCAGCCCCTCCGACAGGGAAGAGACCCAGTACTTC CASSPSDREETQYF TRBD1 - TRBJ2-5 TRBV4-2
TGCGCCAGCAGCGTTGGACTAGCGGGAGGAGATTTGATCGGGGAGCTGTTTTTT CASSVGLAGGDLIGELFF TRBD2 - TRBJ2-2 TRBV5-1
TGTGCCAGCAGCTTCGGATACAGGAGCTCCTATAATTCACCCCTCCACTTT CASSFGYRSSYNSPLHF - - TRBJ1-6 TRBV5-6
TGTGCCAGCAGTGAAGTCGGGAACACCGGGGAGCTGTTTTTT CASSEVGNTGELFF - - TRBJ2-2 TRBV6-1
TGCGCCAGCAGCCAAATTCAAAACAGGGTTGGGACTAATGAAAAACTGTTTTTT CASSQIQNRVGTNEKLFF - few TRBJ1-4 TRBV4-1
TGTGCCTGGAGTAGTGGCGGGAGCGTACTGGAGCAGTTCTTC CAWSSGGSVLEQFF TRBD2 - TRBJ2-1 TRBV30
TGTGCCAGCAGCCTTCGACAGGGGTTGGATAATGAGCAGTTCTTC CASSLRQGLDNEQFF TRBD1 few TRBJ2-1 TRBV7-9
TGTGCCAGCTCACCACTCGGGAGAACCGGGGAGCTGTTTTTT CASSPLGRTGELFF - - TRBJ2-2 TRBV18
TGTGCCAGCAGCTGGCGAACTAGCGGCGGGGAGCTGTTTTTT CASSWRTSGGELFF TRBD2 - TRBJ2-2 TRBV7-6
TGTGCCAGCAGTTTGGGGCAGGGCGAAAAACTGTTTTTT CASSLGQGEKLFF - - TRBJ1-4 TRBV27
TGTGCCAGCAGTTTTTTGGCGGACTATGGCTACACCTTC CASSFLADYGYTF - - TRBJ1-2 TRBV12-3/TRBV12-4
TGTGCCAGCAGTTTCTCCGGGACAGGCCGGAACACTGAAGCTTTCTTT CASSFSGTGRNTEAFF TRBD1 few TRBJ1-1 TRBV28
TGTGCCAGCAGCCAGACAGGTGCAACTAATGAAAAACTGTTTTTT CASSQTGATNEKLFF - - TRBJ1-4 TRBV6-5
TGTGCCAGCAGGGAGGGTAGCACAGATACGCAGTATTTT CASREGSTDTQYF - - TRBJ2-3 TRBV6-5
TGCAGTGCTAGGCGGGAGAGTGAGCAGTTCTTC CSARRESEQFF TRBD2 - TRBJ2-1 TRBV20-1
TGTGCCAGCAGCCAATTTGGCCAGGGGCTTTACAATGAGCAGTTCTTC CASSQFGQGLYNEQFF - - TRBJ2-1 TRBV14
TGCAGCGTTTGGACAGGGACTAACTATGGCTACACCTTC CSVWTGTNYGYTF TRBD1 - TRBJ1-2 TRBV29-1
TGTGCCAGCAGCAAAAAGGAGGAGCAAGGTGGAAACACCATATATTTT CASSKKEEQGGNTIYF - - TRBJ1-3 TRBV21-1
TGCGCCAGCAGCCCGGACAGGGCGAGCTATGGCTACACCTTC CASSPDRASYGYTF TRBD1 - TRBJ1-2 TRBV5-1
TGTGCCAGCAGCTCACGGGATGTCCATACGCAGTATTTT CASSSRDVHTQYF - - TRBJ2-3 TRBV7-9
TGCGCCAGCAGCTCGGGAGGACAGAACTATGGCTACACCTTC CASSSGGQNYGYTF - once TRBJ1-2 TRBV5-1
TGTGCCAGCTCTCCACGGACTAGCCCGGGAGGGAATGAGCAGTTCTTC CASSPRTSPGGNEQFF TRBD2 once TRBJ2-1 TRBV18
TGTGCCAGCATGAACTCGGGAGGGGATACGCAGTATTTT CASMNSGGDTQYF TRBD2 few TRBJ2-3 TRBV19
TGTGCCAGCAGCCAAAAGTCAGGAGGTTCACCCCTCCACTTT CASSQKSGGSPLHF - - TRBJ1-6 TRBV3-1/TRBV3-2
TGCGCCAGCAGACTACTCCGGGGCACCGGGGAGCTGTTTTTT CASRLLRGTGELFF - - TRBJ2-2 TRBV5-1
TGTGCTAGTGGTTTGGACGGAGGCACTGAAGCTTTCTTT CASGLDGGTEAFF - - TRBJ1-1 TRBV12-5
TGTGCCAGCAGCCAAGATCGGCGGAATGAGCAGTTCTTC CASSQDRRNEQFF - - TRBJ2-1 TRBV14
TGCAGCGTTACAAGCGGGAGGCAAGATACGCAGTATTTT CSVTSGRQDTQYF TRBD2 - TRBJ2-3 TRBV29-1
TGTGCCACCAGCGCCGGGACTAGCGGGAGCCGCGGGCAGTTCTTC CATSAGTSGSRGQFF TRBD2 - TRBJ2-1 TRBV15
TGTGCCAGTAGGGGGACAGGGCAACTCACAGATACGCAGTATTTT CASRGTGQLTDTQYF TRBD1 - TRBJ2-3 TRBV19
TGCGCCAGCAGCTTGGCCTTAATACAGGGGGCCGGGGCCGGGGAGCTGTTTTTT CASSLALIQGAGAGELFF TRBD1 - TRBJ2-2 TRBV5-1
TGTGCCAGCAGCCAAGTAGGCAGGGAAGGAAACATTCAGTACTTC CASSQVGREGNIQYF - - TRBJ2-4 TRBV3-1/TRBV3-2
TGTGCCAGCAGCCAAGCCCAGGGTCATGAAAAACTGTTTTTT CASSQAQGHEKLFF - - TRBJ1-4 TRBV3-1/TRBV3-2
TGTGCCAGCAGTATCACCGGGACTAGCGGCCAAGAGACCCAGTACTTC CASSITGTSGQETQYF TRBD2 - TRBJ2-5 TRBV27
TGTGCCAGCAGCCGGGGTAGGGTGAACACCGGGGAGCTGTTTTTT CASSRGRVNTGELFF - - TRBJ2-2 TRBV7-9
TGTGCCAGCAGCTTTGGGGGGGATCAGCCCCAGCATTTT CASSFGGDQPQHF - - TRBJ1-5 TRBV7-9
TGTGCCAGCAGCGTCGGGACAGGGGATGATGGCTACACCTTC CASSVGTGDDGYTF TRBD1 - TRBJ1-2 TRBV5-6
TGTGCCAGCAGCCAAGATGCTAGCGGGCCCCCGTACTTC CASSQDASGPPYF TRBD2 - TRBJ2-5 TRBV3-1/TRBV3-2
TGTGCCAGCAGTGACGTAAGAGAGCGGATTTCGGCACCCCTCCACTTT CASSDVRERISAPLHF - - TRBJ1-6 TRBV6-4
TGTGCCAGCAGCTCAGACAGGGGGAATGGCTACACCTTC CASSSDRGNGYTF TRBD1 - TRBJ1-2 TRBV2
TGTGCCAGCAGCACTGGACTAGCGGGAGTAGGAGATACGCAGTATTTT CASSTGLAGVGDTQYF TRBD2 - TRBJ2-3 TRBV3-1/TRBV3-2
TGTGCCAGTAGTATAGATCAGGGACTTTTCACCGGGGAGCTGTTTTTT CASSIDQGLFTGELFF - - TRBJ2-2 TRBV19
TGTGCCAGCTCACCACAATATGTCGGACAGGGGGGCACTGAAGCTTTCTTT CASSPQYVGQGGTEAFF TRBD1 - TRBJ1-1 TRBV18
TGTGCCAGCAGCATGGGCGGGAGTGTTCCCAATGAGCAGTTCTTC CASSMGGSVPNEQFF TRBD2 - TRBJ2-1 TRBV5-4
TGCGCCAGCAGTACCTCCACCGGGACAGGGGATCTTGGCTCTGGGGCCAACGTCCTGACTTTC CASSTSTGTGDLGSGANVLTF TRBD1 - TRBJ2-6 TRBV5-1
TGTGCCAGCAGTTACTCGAACGGGGTGGGATCACCCCTCCACTTT CASSYSNGVGSPLHF - - TRBJ1-6 TRBV6-5
TGTGCCAGCAGCCAGATCCAAGGACTAGCCCAAGAGACCCAGTACTTC CASSQIQGLAQETQYF TRBD2 once TRBJ2-5 TRBV3-1/TRBV3-2
TGTGCCAGCAACCGGAGGACTAGCGGCCAAGAGACCCAGTACTTC CASNRRTSGQETQYF TRBD2 - TRBJ2-5 TRBV3-1/TRBV3-2